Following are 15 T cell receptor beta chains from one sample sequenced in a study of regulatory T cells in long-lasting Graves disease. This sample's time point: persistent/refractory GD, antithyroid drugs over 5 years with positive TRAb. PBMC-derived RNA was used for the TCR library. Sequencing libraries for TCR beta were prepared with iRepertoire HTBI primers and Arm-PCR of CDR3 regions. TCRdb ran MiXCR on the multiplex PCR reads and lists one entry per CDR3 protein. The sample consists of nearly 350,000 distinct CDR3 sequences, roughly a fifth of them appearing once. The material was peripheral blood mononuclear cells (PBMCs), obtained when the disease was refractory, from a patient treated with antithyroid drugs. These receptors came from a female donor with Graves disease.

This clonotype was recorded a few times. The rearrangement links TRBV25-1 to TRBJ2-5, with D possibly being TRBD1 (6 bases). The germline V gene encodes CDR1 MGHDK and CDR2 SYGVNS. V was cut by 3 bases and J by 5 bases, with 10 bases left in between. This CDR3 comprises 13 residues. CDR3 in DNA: TGTGCCAGCAGTGATAGGGACAAGGAGACCCAGTACTTC. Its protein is CASSDRDKETQYF.

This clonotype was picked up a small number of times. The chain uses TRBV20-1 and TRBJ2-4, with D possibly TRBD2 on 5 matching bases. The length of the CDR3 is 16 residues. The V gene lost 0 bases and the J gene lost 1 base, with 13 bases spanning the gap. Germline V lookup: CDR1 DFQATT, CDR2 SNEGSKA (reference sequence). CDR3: CSARDARGWAKNIQYF. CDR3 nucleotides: TGCAGTGCTAGAGATGCTAGAGGGTGGGCCAAAAACATTCAGTACTTC.

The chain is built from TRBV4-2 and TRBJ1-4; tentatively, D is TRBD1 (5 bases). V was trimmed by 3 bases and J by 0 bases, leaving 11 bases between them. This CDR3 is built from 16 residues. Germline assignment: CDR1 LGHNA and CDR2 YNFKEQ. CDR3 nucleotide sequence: TGTGCCAGCAGCCACGGGGGGGGTGCAACTAATGAAAAACTGTTTTTT. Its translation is CASSHGGGATNEKLFF.

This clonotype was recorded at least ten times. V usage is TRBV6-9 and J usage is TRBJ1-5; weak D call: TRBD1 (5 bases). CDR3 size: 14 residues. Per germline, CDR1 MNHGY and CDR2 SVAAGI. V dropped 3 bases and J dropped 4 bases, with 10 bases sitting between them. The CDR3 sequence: CASSYEGVNQPQHF. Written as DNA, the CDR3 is TGTGCCAGCAGTTACGAAGGGGTAAATCAGCCCCAGCATTTT.

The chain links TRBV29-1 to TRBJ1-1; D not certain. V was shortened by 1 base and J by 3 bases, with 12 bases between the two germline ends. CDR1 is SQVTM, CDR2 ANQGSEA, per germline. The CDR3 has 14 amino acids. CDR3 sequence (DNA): TGCAGCGTTGAAGTCCCTAGCAGATACACTGAAGCTTTCTTT. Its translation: CSVEVPSRYTEAFF. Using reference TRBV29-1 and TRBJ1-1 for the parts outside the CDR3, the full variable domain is SAVISQKPSRDICQRGTSLTIQCQVDSQVTMMFWYRQQPGQSLTLIATANQGSEATYESGFVIDKFPISRPNLTFSTLTVSNMSPEDSSIYLCSVEVPSRYTEAFFGQGTRLTVV.

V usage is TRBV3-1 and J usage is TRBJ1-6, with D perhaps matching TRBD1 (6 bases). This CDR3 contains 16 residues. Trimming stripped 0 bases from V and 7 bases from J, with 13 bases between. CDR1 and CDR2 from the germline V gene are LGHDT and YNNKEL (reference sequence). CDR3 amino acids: CASSQDWQGRNSPLHF. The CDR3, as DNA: TGTGCCAGCAGCCAAGATTGGCAGGGGCGGAATTCACCCCTCCACTTT.

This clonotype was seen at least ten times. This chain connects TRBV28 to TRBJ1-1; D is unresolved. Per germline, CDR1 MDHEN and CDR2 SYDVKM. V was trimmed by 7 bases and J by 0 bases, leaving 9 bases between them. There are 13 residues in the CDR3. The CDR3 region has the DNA TGTGCCAGCACCAACAGCTTGAACACTGAAGCTTTCTTT. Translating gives CASTNSLNTEAFF.

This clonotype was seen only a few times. The CDR3 spells CASSPGRATEAFF. CDR3 nucleotide sequence: TGTGCCAGCAGTCCCGGGAGGGCCACTGAAGCTTTCTTT. The chain carries TRBV6-1 and TRBJ1-1, with D hard to call. V lost 5 bases and J lost 4, with 11 bases in between. The CDR3 loop spans 13 amino acids. CDR1 is MNHNS, CDR2 SASEGT, per germline.

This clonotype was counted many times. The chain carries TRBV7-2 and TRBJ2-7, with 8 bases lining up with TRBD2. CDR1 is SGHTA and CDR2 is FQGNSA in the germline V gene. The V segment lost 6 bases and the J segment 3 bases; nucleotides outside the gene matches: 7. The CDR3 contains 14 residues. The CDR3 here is CASRPSGGSYEQYF. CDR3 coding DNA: TGTGCCAGCAGACCGTCGGGGGGGAGCTACGAGCAGTACTTC.

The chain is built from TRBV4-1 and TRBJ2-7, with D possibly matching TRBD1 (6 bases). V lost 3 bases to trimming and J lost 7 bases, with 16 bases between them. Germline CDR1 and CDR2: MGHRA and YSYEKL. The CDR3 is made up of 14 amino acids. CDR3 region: CASSHFSGVAEQYF. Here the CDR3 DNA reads TGCGCCAGCAGCCACTTCTCAGGGGTGGCGGAGCAGTACTTC.

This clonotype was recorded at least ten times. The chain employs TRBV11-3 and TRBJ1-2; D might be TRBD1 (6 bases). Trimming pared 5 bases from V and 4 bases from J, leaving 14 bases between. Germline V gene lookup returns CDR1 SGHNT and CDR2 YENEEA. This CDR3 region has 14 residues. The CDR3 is CASSPVPDSYGYTF. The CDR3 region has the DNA TGTGCCAGCAGCCCGGTCCCGGACAGCTATGGCTACACCTTC.

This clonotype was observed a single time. CDR3 sequence: CASSLRREQFF. CDR3 bases: TGTGCCAGCAGTTTAAGACGGGAGCAGTTCTTC. This rearrangement joins TRBV12-3 or TRBV12-4 to TRBJ2-1; no reliable D call. V gave up 2 bases and J gave up 10 bases, with 6 bases separating them. The CDR3 runs to 11 residues.

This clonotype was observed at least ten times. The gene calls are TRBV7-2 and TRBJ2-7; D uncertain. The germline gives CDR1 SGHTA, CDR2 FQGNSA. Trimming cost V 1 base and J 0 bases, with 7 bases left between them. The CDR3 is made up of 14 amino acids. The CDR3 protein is CASSLDKRSYEQYF. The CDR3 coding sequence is TGTGCCAGCAGCTTAGACAAACGCTCCTACGAGCAGTACTTC.

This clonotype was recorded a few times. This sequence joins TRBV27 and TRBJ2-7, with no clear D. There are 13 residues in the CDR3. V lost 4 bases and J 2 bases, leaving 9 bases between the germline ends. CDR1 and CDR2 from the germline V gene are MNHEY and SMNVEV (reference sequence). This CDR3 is CASSSELTYEQYF. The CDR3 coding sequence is TGTGCCAGCAGTTCAGAGTTGACCTACGAGCAGTACTTC.

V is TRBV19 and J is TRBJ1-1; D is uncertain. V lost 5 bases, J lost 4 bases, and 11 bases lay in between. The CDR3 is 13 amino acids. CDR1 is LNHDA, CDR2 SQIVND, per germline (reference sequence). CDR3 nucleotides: TGTGCCAGTAGTCCCGGTTCCGGCACTGAAGCTTTCTTT. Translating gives CASSPGSGTEAFF. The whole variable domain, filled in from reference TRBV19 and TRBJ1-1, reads DGGITQSPKYLFRKEGQNVTLSCEQNLNHDAMYWYRQDPGQGLRLIYYSQIVNDFQKGDIAEGYSVSREKKESFPLTVTSAQKNPTAFYLCASSPGSGTEAFFGQGTRLTVV.